At least ten counts were recorded for the clone carrying this TCR beta chain. Its specificity is unknown. Amplified TCR beta CDR3 regions were obtained using RNA transcripts as template. Scientists carried out first-round RT-PCR using HTBI primers and then a second-round multiplex PCR. TCRdb re-analysed the multiplex PCR reads in MiXCR, keeping a single row per CDR3 protein. Here the sample spans 400,000 to 500,000 distinct CDR3 sequences, over 20% being singletons. Hyperthyroidism patients, all newly diagnosed, had under 2 months' duration and ages of 18 to 65. This entry is derived from a study of Graves' ophthalmopathy and Graves' hyperthyroidism. Study-level information: Upon initial diagnosis and before any treatment, peripheral blood was collected. Study-level results: Among thyroid clonotypes expanded above 0.001 frequency, most also appeared in blood.

The sample comprised peripheral blood. This sequence originates from a young woman with stable Graves' hyperthyroidism.

The CDR3 reads CASSGGGLADEQYF. The CDR3 DNA reads as TGCGCCAGCAGCGGCGGAGGACTAGCGGACGAGCAGTACTTC. The chain links TRBV10-1 to TRBJ2-7; TRBD2 agrees at 10 bases. CDR3 length: 14 amino acids. CDR1 and CDR2 from the germline V gene are WNHNN and SYGVQD (reference sequence). Losses at the gene ends were 6 bases for V and 5 bases for J; bases not matched to a gene: 7.